Below are 5 T cell receptor beta chains sequenced from a single sample in a study of beta chain features in type 1 diabetes. Regarding the study as a whole: TCRB CDR3s from Type 1 diabetes patients were moderately but significantly shorter in all four CD4+ subsets.

The whole isolated RNA underwent reverse transcription, so sequencing captured expressed TCRB transcripts. TCRdb's copy holds only in-frame clones and misses some; the assay was immunoSEQ multiplex PCR. Of 680,000 or so clones in the sample, around an eighth were seen once. Their recognized antigens are unknown. The specimen sequenced was naive CD4+ T cells from blood. The source is a young man with type 1 diabetes.

The rearrangement joins TRBV13 to TRBJ1-1, with D possibly being TRBD1 (6 bases). The germline V gene encodes CDR1 PRHDT and CDR2 FYEKMQ (reference sequence). Trimming stripped 0 bases from V and 0 bases from J, with 20 bases between. The CDR3 length is 19 residues. The CDR3 DNA reads TGTGCCAGCAGCTTAGGCCTAACAGGGAGGTTTGAGATGAACACTGAAGCTTTCTTT. It is translated as CASSLGLTGRFEMNTEAFF.

In its sample, this clone was seen a few times. Other DNA sequences in this sample translate to the same CDR3. The chain couples TRBV5-1 to TRBJ2-1; no reliable D call. The CDR3 consists of 12 residues. Trimming removed 4 bases at V and 7 bases at J, with 9 bases between. Per the germline V gene, CDR1 is SGHRS and CDR2 is YFSETQ. The CDR3 DNA reads as TGCGCCAGCAGCCTGAGTGGGAATGAGCAGTTCTTC. This encodes CASSLSGNEQFF.

This clone was seen only a few times. V and J are TRBV7-9 and TRBJ2-5; TRBD2 agrees at 9 bases. The CDR3 sequence is 16 residues long. Trimming at V came to 5 bases and at J to 6 bases, leaving 13 bases not matched to a gene. In germline, CDR1 is SEHNR, CDR2 FQNEAQ (reference sequence). Here the CDR3 DNA reads TGTGCCAGCAGCCCCACGATGGGACTAGCTCTGAAGACCCAGTACTTC. It encodes CASSPTMGLALKTQYF.

The table lists this clone with a few counts. The V and J genes are TRBV30 and TRBJ2-5, with D perhaps assigned TRBD1 or TRBD2 (5 bases each). The CDR3 is 13 residues long. Looked up from germline, CDR1 is GTSNPN and CDR2 is SVGIG (reference sequence). Trimming pared 1 base from V and 9 bases from J, leaving 15 bases between. In nucleotides, the CDR3 is TGTGCCTGGAGTGAGAGGGGAACCGGGGCCCAGTACTTC. It codes for CAWSERGTGAQYF.

The chain recombines TRBV6-5 with TRBJ1-6; D not certain. V was pared by 6 bases and J by 7 bases, with 16 bases between. This CDR3 has 15 amino acids. CDR1 is MNHEY and CDR2 is SVGAGI in the germline V gene. In DNA, the CDR3 is TGTGCCAGCAGCCCCCCTGGTATGGTGAATTCACCCCTCCACTTT. Translated: CASSPPGMVNSPLHF.